The 4 T cell receptor beta chains below come from one sample, sequenced in a study of cytomegalovirus exposure and HLA in healthy donors. Profiling relied on immunoSEQ multiplex PCR, and the TCRdb table lists in-frame clones only, not all of them. The sample has over 45,000 clones; approximately 85% are singletons. Input material: PBMCs. Receptors were obtained from a young woman in good health and CMV-seronegative.

This CDR3 is CASSLRSEQYF. In DNA, the CDR3 is TGTGCCAGCAGCCTCCGGTCCGAGCAGTACTTC. The chain has TRBV28 and TRBJ2-7; D remains ambiguous. Per germline, CDR1 MDHEN and CDR2 SYDVKM. The CDR3 covers 11 residues. V lost 6 bases and J lost 6, with 9 bases in between.

This clone has just one count. The chain is built from TRBV27 and TRBJ2-3, with D uncertain. Germline V gene lookup returns CDR1 MNHEY and CDR2 SMNVEV (reference sequence). Trimming took off 2 bases at V and 0 bases at J, with 6 bases between the two ends. This CDR3 is 14 amino acids long. The CDR3 region has the DNA TGTGCCAGCAGTTTAGGGCTAAGCACAGATACGCAGTATTTT. This sequence encodes CASSLGLSTDTQYF.

V and J are TRBV6-6 and TRBJ2-7, with D perhaps TRBD1 (5 bases). Germline lookup yields CDR1 MNHNY and CDR2 SVGAGI (reference sequence). V was cut by 5 bases and J by 6 bases, with 20 bases left in between. This CDR3 comprises 15 residues. The CDR3: CASSPPTVPPGEQYF. The DNA of the CDR3 is TGTGCCAGCAGTCCCCCGACAGTCCCCCCAGGCGAGCAGTACTTC.

The chain couples TRBV27 to TRBJ1-1; 7 nucleotides line up with TRBD1. This CDR3 region has 16 residues. The germline V gene has CDR1 MNHEY and CDR2 SMNVEV (reference sequence). The V and J ends lost 6 bases and 1 base, in that order; junction bases with no gene match: 11. Written as DNA, the CDR3 is TGTGCCAGCAGCAGGAGACAGGGAAGGACGAACACTGAAGCTTTCTTT. It translates to CASSRRQGRTNTEAFF.